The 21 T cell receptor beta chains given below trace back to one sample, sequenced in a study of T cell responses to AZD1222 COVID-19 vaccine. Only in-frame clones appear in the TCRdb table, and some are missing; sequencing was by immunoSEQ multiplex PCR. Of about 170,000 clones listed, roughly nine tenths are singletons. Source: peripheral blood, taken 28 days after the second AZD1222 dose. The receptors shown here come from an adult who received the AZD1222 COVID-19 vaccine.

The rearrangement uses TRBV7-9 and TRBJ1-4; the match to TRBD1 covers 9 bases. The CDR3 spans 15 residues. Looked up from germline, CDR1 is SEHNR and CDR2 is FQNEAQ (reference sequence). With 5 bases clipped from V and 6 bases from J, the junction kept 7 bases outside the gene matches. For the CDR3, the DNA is TGTGCCAGCAGCATAAGGACAGGGGTCGATGAAAAACTGTTTTTT. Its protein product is CASSIRTGVDEKLFF.

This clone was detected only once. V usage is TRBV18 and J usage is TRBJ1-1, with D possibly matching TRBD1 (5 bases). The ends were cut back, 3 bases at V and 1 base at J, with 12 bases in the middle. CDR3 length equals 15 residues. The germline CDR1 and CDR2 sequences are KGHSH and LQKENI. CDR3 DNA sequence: TGTGCCAGCTCACCCGTTAAGACAGCGAACACTGAAGCTTTCTTT. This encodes CASSPVKTANTEAFF.

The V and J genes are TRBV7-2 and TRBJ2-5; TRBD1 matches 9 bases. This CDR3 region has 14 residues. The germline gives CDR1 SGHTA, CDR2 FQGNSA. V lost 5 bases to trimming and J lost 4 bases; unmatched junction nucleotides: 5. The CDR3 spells CASSTDRGAETQYF. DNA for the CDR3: TGTGCCAGCAGCACAGACAGGGGGGCAGAGACCCAGTACTTC.

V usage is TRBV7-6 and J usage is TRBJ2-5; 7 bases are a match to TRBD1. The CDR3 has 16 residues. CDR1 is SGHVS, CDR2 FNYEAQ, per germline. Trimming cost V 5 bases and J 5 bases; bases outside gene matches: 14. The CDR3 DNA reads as TGTGCCAGCAGCGCCACCCGTGGACAGGTGGCGGAGACCCAGTACTTC. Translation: CASSATRGQVAETQYF. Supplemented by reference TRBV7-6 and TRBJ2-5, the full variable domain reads GAGVSQSPRYKVTKRGQDVALRCDPISGHVSLYWYRQALGQGPEFLTYFNYEAQQDKSGLPNDRFSAERPEGSISTLTIQRTEQRDSAMYRCASSATRGQVAETQYFGPGTRLLVL.

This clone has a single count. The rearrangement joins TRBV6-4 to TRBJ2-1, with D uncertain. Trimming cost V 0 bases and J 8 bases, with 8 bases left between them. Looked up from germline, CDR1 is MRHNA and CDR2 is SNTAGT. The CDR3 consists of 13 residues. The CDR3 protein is CASSDSGVDEQFF. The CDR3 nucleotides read TGTGCCAGCAGTGACTCGGGCGTCGATGAGCAGTTCTTC.

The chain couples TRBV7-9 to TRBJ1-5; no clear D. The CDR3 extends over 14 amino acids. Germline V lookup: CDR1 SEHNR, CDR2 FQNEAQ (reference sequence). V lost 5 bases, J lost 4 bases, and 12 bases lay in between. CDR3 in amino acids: CASSNRTGNQPQHF. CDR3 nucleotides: TGTGCCAGCAGCAACCGCACGGGAAATCAGCCCCAGCATTTT. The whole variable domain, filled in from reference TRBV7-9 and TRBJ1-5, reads DTGVSQNPRHKITKRGQNVTFRCDPISEHNRLYWYRQTLGQGPEFLTYFQNEAQLEKSRLLSDRFSAERPKGSFSTLEIQRTEQGDSAMYLCASSNRTGNQPQHFGDGTRLSIL.

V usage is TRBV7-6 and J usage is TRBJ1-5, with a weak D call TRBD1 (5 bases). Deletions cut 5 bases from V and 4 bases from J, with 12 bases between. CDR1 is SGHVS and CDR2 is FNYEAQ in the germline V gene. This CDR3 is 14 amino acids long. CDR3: CASSRWGLNQPQHF. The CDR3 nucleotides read TGTGCCAGCAGCCGATGGGGCCTAAATCAGCCCCAGCATTTT.

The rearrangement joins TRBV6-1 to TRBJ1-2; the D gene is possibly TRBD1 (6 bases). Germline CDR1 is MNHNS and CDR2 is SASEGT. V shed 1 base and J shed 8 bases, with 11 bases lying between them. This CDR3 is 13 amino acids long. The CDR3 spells CASSEGEGGGYTF. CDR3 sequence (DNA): TGTGCCAGCAGTGAAGGAGAAGGGGGAGGCTACACCTTC.

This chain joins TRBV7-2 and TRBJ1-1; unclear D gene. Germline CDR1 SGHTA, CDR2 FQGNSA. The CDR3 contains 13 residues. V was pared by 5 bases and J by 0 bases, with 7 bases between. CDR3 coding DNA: TGTGCCAGCAGCCCCCTTATGAACACTGAAGCTTTCTTT. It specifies CASSPLMNTEAFF.

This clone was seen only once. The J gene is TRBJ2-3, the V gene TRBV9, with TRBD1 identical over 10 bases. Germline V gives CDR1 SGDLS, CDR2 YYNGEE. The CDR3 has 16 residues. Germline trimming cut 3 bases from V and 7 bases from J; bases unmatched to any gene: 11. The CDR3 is CASSEAPGTGDYTQYF. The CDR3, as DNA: TGTGCCAGCAGCGAGGCCCCGGGGACAGGGGACTATACGCAGTATTTT. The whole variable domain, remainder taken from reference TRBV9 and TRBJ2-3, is DSGVTQTPKHLITATGQRVTLRCSPRSGDLSVYWYQQSLDQGLQFLIQYYNGEERAKGNILERFSAQQFPDLHSELNLSSLELGDSALYFCASSEAPGTGDYTQYFGPGTRLTVL.

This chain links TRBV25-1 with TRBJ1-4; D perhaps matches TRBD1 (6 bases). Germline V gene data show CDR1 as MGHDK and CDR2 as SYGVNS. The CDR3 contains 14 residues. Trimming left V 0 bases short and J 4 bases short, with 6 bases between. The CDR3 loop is CASSEYRGNEKLFF. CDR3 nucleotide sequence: TGTGCCAGCAGTGAATACAGGGGTAATGAAAAACTGTTTTTT.

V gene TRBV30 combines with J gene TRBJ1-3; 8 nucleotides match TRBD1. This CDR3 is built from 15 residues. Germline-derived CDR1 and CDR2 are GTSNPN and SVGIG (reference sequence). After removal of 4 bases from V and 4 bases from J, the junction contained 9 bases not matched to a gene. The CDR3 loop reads CAWTYPDRVGNTIYF. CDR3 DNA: TGTGCCTGGACTTACCCGGACAGGGTCGGAAACACCATATATTTT.

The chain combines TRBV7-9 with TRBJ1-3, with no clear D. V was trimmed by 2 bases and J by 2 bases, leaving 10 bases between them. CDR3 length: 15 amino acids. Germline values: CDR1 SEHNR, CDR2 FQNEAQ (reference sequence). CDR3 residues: CASSLSGQPGNTIYF. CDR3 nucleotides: TGTGCCAGCAGCTTAAGTGGGCAGCCTGGAAACACCATATATTTT.

CDR3 sequence (DNA): TGCAGTGCTAGGCCAGGGCGGGAGCAGTACTTC. Its protein is CSARPGREQYF. V and J are TRBV20-1 and TRBJ2-7, with D perhaps TRBD1 (5 bases). CDR3 length: 11 amino acids. CDR1 is DFQATT, CDR2 SNEGSKA, per germline (reference sequence). Trimming shortened V by 3 bases and J by 7 bases, and 10 bases separated the two germline ends.

The CDR3 loop reads CAKLPHEQYF. CDR3 nucleotides: TGTGCAAAACTACCCCACGAGCAGTACTTC. This chain uses TRBV10-3 with TRBJ2-7; D gene ambiguous. The V gene's germline CDR1 is ENHRY and CDR2 SYGVKD. CDR3 length: 10 amino acids.

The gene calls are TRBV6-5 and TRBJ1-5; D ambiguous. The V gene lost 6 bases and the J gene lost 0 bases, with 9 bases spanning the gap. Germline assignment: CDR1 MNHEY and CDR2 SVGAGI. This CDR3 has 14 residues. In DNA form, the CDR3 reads TGTGCCAGCAGCCGACCCGATAGCAATCAGCCCCAGCATTTT. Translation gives CASSRPDSNQPQHF.

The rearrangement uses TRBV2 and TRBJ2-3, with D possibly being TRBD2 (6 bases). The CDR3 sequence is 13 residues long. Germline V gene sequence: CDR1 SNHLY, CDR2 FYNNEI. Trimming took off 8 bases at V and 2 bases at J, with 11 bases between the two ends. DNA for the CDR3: TGTGCCAGCCGGGGGACTTTCACAGATACGCAGTATTTT. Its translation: CASRGTFTDTQYF. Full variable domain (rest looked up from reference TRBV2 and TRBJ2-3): EPEVTQTPSHQVTQMGQEVILRCVPISNHLYFYWYRQILGQKVEFLVSFYNNEISEKSEIFDDQFSVERPDGSNFTLKIRSTKLEDSAMYFCASRGTFTDTQYFGPGTRLTVL.

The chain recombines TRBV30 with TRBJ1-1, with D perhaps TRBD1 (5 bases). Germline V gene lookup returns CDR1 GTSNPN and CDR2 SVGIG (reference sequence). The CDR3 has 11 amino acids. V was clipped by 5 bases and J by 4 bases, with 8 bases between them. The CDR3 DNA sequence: TGTGCCTGGCAGGGAGCCACTGAAGCTTTCTTT. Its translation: CAWQGATEAFF.

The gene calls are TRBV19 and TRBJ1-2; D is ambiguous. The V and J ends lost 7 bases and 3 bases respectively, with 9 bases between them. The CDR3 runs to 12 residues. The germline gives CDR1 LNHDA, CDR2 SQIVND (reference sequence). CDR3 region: CASNMGYYGYTF. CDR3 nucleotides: TGTGCCAGTAATATGGGTTACTATGGCTACACCTTC.

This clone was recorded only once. The CDR3 coding sequence is TGTGCCAGCAGCTCTAGGGATTTCGGGCGCGGCAACGAGCAGTACTTC. This codes for CASSSRDFGRGNEQYF. The rearrangement joins TRBV7-9 to TRBJ2-7; no clear D gene. Germline V gene sequence: CDR1 SEHNR, CDR2 FQNEAQ (reference sequence). The CDR3 totals 16 residues. Trimming cost V 4 bases and J 5 bases, with 21 bases left between them.

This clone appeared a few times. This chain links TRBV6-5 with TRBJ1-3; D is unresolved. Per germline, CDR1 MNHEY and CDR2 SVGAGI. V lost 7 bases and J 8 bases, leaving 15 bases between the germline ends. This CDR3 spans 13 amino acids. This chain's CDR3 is CASMGINRDTIYF. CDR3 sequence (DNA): TGTGCCAGCATGGGGATAAACCGGGACACCATATATTTT.